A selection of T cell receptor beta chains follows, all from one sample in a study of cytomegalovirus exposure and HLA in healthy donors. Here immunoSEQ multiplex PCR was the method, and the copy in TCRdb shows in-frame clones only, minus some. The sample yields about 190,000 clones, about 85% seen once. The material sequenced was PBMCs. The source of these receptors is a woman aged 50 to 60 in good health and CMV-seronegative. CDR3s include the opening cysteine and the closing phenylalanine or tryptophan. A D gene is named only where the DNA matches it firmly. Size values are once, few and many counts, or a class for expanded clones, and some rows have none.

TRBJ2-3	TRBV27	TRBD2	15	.	TGTGCCAGCAGTCTGAGCGGGGTTAGCACAGATACGCAGTATTTT	CASSLSGVSTDTQYF
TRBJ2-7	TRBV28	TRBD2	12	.	TGTGCCAGCAGTTTAAGTGCGGGGGTGCAGTACTTC	CASSLSAGVQYF
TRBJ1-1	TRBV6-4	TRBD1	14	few	TGTGCCAGCAGTCCGGGACAGGGGTGGACTGAAGCTTTCTTT	CASSPGQGWTEAFF
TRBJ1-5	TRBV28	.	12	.	TGTGCCAGCAGTCACAGGGATCAGCCCCAGCATTTT	CASSHRDQPQHF
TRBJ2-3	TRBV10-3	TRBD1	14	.	TGTGCCATCGGAAAAGGGGGCAGCACAGATACGCAGTATTTT	CAIGKGGSTDTQYF
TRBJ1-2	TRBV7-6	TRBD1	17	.	TGTGCCAGCAGCCAACTACCTGACAGGGGTGGATCAGGTGGCTACACCTTC	CASSQLPDRGGSGGYTF
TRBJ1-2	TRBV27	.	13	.	TGTGCCAGCAGTTTATCTGGGCGAGATGGCTACACCTTC	CASSLSGRDGYTF
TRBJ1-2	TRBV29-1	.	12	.	TGCAGCGCTGATATCCAGGAAGGAGGCTACACCTTC	CSADIQEGGYTF
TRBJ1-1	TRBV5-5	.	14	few	TGTGCCAGCAGCTGGGGGGGGGCGAACACTGAAGCTTTCTTT	CASSWGGANTEAFF
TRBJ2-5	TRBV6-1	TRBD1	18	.	TGTGCCAGCAGTGAATTTATGGGGACAGGGGCTTTTGGGGAGACCCAGTACTTC	CASSEFMGTGAFGETQYF
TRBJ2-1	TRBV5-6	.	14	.	TGTGCCAGCAGCTTCCCGGACAGTACCAATGAGCAGTTCTTC	CASSFPDSTNEQFF
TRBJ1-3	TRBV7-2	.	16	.	TGTGCCAGCAGCTTAGCCGTCGCGGGATCAGGAAACACCATATATTTT	CASSLAVAGSGNTIYF
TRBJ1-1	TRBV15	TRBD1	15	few	TGTGCCACCAGCACAAGACAGGGTGTGAACACTGAAGCTTTCTTT	CATSTRQGVNTEAFF
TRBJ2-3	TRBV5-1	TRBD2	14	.	TGCGCCAGCAGCTTGGGAGCGGGGATGGATACGCAGTATTTT	CASSLGAGMDTQYF
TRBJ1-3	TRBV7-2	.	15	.	TGTGCCAGCAGTATCAGGGCTACCTCTGGAAACACCATATATTTT	CASSIRATSGNTIYF
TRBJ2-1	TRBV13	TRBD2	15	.	TGTGCCAGCAAGGAAAACGGGAGGGCAACCTATGAGCAGTTCTTC	CASKENGRATYEQFF
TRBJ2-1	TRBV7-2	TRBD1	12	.	TGTGCCAGCAGCATACAGGGGATTGAGCAGTTCTTC	CASSIQGIEQFF
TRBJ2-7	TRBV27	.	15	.	TGTGCCAGCAGCTTGACAGGATCCTCCGTCTACGAGCAGTACTTC	CASSLTGSSVYEQYF
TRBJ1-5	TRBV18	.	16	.	TGTGCCAGCTCACATGGGAGGGCAGGTGTCAATCAGCCCCAGCATTTT	CASSHGRAGVNQPQHF
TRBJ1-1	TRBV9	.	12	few	TGTGCCAGCAGGGGAGAGAGCCCTGAAGCTTTCTTT	CASRGESPEAFF
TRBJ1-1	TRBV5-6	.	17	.	TGTGCCAGCAGCTTGGGTGGAGATGGGGGGGGGTACACTGAAGCTTTCTTT	CASSLGGDGGGYTEAFF
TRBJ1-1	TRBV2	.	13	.	TGTGCCAGCAGTGTGCAGGCATCTACTGAAGCTTTCTTT	CASSVQASTEAFF
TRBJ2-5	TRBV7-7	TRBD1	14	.	TGTGCTAGCAGCGAGGGGACAGTACAAGAGACCCAGTACTTC	CASSEGTVQETQYF
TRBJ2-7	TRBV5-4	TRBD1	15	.	TGTGCCAGCAGCTTGACCGGACAGGGTCCCCACGAGCAGTACTTC	CASSLTGQGPHEQYF
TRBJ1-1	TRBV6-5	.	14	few	TGTGCCAGCAGACCCGGACAGAGCTACACTGAAGCTTTCTTT	CASRPGQSYTEAFF
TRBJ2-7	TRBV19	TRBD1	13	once	TGTGCCAGTAGTTTTGACAGGGGCTACGAGCAGTACTTC	CASSFDRGYEQYF
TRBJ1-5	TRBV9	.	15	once	TGTGCCAGCAGCGTAGGAGGAGTGGGCAATCAGCCCCAGCATTTT	CASSVGGVGNQPQHF
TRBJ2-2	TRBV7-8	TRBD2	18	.	TGTGCCAGCAGCTCCCCACTAGCGGGGGGGGTGAACACCGGGGAGCTGTTTTTT	CASSSPLAGGVNTGELFF
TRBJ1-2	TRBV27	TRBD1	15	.	TGTGCCAGCAGTTTAGCGGCAGGGGGCTCCTATGGCTACACCTTC	CASSLAAGGSYGYTF
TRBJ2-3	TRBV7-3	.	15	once	TGTGCCAGCAGCTTAAGGTCGACTAGCACAGATACGCAGTATTTT	CASSLRSTSTDTQYF
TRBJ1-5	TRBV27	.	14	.	TGTGCCAGCAGTTCCTCCGAGGGCAATCAGCCCCAGCATTTT	CASSSSEGNQPQHF
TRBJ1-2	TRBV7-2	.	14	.	TGTGCCAGCAGGATGGGGGGTCCTAACTATGGCTACACCTTC	CASRMGGPNYGYTF
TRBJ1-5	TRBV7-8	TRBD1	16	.	TGTGCCAGCAGCTCACGACCACAGGGGACAGGTCAGCCCCAGCATTTT	CASSSRPQGTGQPQHF
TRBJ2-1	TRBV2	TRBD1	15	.	TGTGCCAGCAGTCAACAGGGGGCTTCCTACAATGAGCAGTTCTTC	CASSQQGASYNEQFF
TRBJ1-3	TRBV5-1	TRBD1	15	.	TGCGCCAGCAGCCCGGGACAGGGAAGGGGAAACACCATATATTTT	CASSPGQGRGNTIYF
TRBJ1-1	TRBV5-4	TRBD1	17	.	TGTGCCAGCAGCCAATCAGGACAGGGGAGAAGATACACTGAAGCTTTCTTT	CASSQSGQGRRYTEAFF
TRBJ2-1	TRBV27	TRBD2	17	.	TGTGCCAGCAGTTTAAGAATGGCCGCGGGGGGCTACAATGAGCAGTTCTTC	CASSLRMAAGGYNEQFF
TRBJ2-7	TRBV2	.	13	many	TGTGCCAGCGGAGCGGTAGGCGGGTACGAGCAGTACTTC	CASGAVGGYEQYF
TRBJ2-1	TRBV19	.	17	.	TGTGCCAGTAGTCCGCGGCCGGCGGGGTTGTCCTACAATGAGCAGTTCTTC	CASSPRPAGLSYNEQFF
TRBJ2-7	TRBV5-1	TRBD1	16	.	TGCGCCAGCAGCGGGAAGGACAGGGGAAGGGTCTACGAGCAGTACTTC	CASSGKDRGRVYEQYF
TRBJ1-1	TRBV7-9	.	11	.	TGTGCCAGCAGCTTGCGGACTGAAGCTTTCTTT	CASSLRTEAFF